This T cell receptor beta chain was sequenced for a study of cytomegalovirus exposure and HLA in healthy donors (dated by TCRdb to about 2017). The study in broad terms: In an earlier analysis of some 610 of the donors, less than 350 Gb of sequence data and approximately 120 million unique TCR beta sequences from 150 million to 200 million T cells were reported. An early release that covered about 600 HLA-typed donors contained about 290 gigabases of sequencing data and about 84 million unique TCR sequences. The genetic ancestry cluster associated with self-reported Caucasian donors included roughly four fifths of the roughly 360 genotyped donors. The study aimed to test whether cataloging public T cell receptors could reveal signatures of past pathogen exposure. Using immunosequencing, the study profiled T cell repertoires from 666 subjects and related those repertoires to cytomegalovirus serostatus. In addition to the first cohort of about 650 subjects, a separate validation cohort of 130 or so different subjects was used. High-throughput TCR immunosequencing, statistical association of individual TCRs with disease status, and machine learning were combined to predict cytomegalovirus infection status. A later analysis re-analyzed previously published TCR beta repertoires from roughly 690 donors and added high-resolution HLA genotyping to study TCR occurrence patterns. Rather than using new phenotypic data, the later analysis identified candidate immune exposures from TCR beta sequences and from how often those sequences occurred across donors. An earlier analysis of more than 450 of the donors used high-throughput TCR beta sequencing to judge whether each TCR beta V gene segment behaved as functional or pseudogenic. Donor age, sex, ethnicity and CMV serostatus were compiled alongside the repertoire data. A later genetic analysis took genome-wide SNP genotypes for about three fifths of the roughly 670 donors and used that subset as a discovery cohort. All discovery cohort repertoires had been generated using a single sequencing platform. HLA typing included class I and class II loci at four-digit resolution. The number of typed donors differed by locus: about 620-630 for A, B, C, DRB1 and DQB1; roughly 510 for DQA1; some 590 for DPA1; and 400 to 480 for DPB1. Four or five DR-DQ haplotypes were treated as single units for association and clustering because of strong linkage in the cohort. On average, roughly 240,000 unique TCR beta nucleotide sequences were sequenced per donor among a few hundred genotyped donors of the cohort, with roughly 18% of those sequences being non-productive.

The receptor library was made with the immunoSEQ multiplex PCR assay. For the multiplex PCR, a mixture combining 60 forward primers for TCR Vbeta segments and 13 reverse primers for TCR Jbeta segments was used. The CDR3 region of rearranged TCR beta genes was amplified from genomic DNA with a multiplex PCR assay. On the Illumina HiSeq System, the amplified TCR beta libraries were sequenced as 87-base-pair reads. The original methods were these. In a later analysis, tens of millions of unique TCR beta chains were counted across the roughly 700 repertoires, and roughly 10 million of these chains were shared by at least two donors. Raw reads were error-corrected and collapsed into unique sequences with a nearest-neighbor algorithm that merged closely related sequences to remove PCR and sequencing errors. V, D and J gene segments were assigned by aligning CDR3 sequences to IMGT reference sequences. For a sequence to be retained, at least a six-nucleotide match to both a V gene segment and a J gene segment was required. A rearrangement counted as productive if the CDR3 had no stop codons and remained in frame with V and J, and every other rearrangement counted as non-productive. Following IMGT convention, CDR3 was defined as the stretch from the second conserved V-encoded cysteine to the conserved J-encoded phenylalanine. The earlier analysis of roughly 590 of the donors excluded any sequence lacking an unambiguous match to a single V gene segment. An earlier analysis of a few hundred of the donors called V segments functional above 56.7% productive rearrangements and segregating when the between-donor standard deviation exceeded 5%. To diagnose cytomegalovirus status from the catalog of TCR beta chain sequences, a statistical classification framework was built. A later analysis assigned V and J genes by comparing TCR nucleotide sequences with IMGT/GENE-DB human TR gene sequences. Using the TCRdist pipeline, a later analysis assigned CDR3 sequences along with most-parsimonious VDJ recombination scenarios. In a later analysis, every TCR beta chain was defined by the combination of its CDR3 amino acid sequence and its V-gene family, and reads without a unique V-gene family were dropped. In a later analysis, 500 to 650 highly shared, low-generation-probability nucleotide sequences were removed to address suspected cross-contamination and a sequencing artifact. In a later analysis, a clonal expansion index was calculated for each public chain from normalized within-repertoire ranks of inferred template counts. A later analysis computed generation probabilities with a VDJ recombination model fitted to out-of-frame rearrangements, and checked the results against IGoR. Hypergeometric tests were used in a later analysis to score TCR-TCR, TCR-HLA and TCR-CMV co-occurrence, with a repertoire-size bias correction applied to the TCR pairs. A later analysis estimated false discovery rates by permuting HLA or CMV assignments 20 times. In a later analysis, co-occurring TCRs were grouped using DBSCAN, with TCRdist sequence similarity added in when clustering inside HLA-allele-positive subsets. Repertoires with fewer than 30,000 or more than 120,000 public chains, plus five repertoires with anomalous nucleotide sharing, were excluded from co-occurrence clustering. TCRdb stores this immuneACCESS table with in-frame sequences only. Part of the clones is absent; in the studies checked, under half of the shortfall reflects unresolved V genes, and no reason is known for the rest. V and J calls and clone size come straight from that table; D and trimming were deduced from the DNA. The sample yields 120,000 to 150,000 clones; 65% to 85% were counted once. Of the sample, around 2.5% is held by the ten largest clones.

General conclusions and limits of the study: A further reported finding was that TCR beta sequences accurately predicted the HLA-A and HLA-B alleles for most subjects in the first cohort. A total of about 150 TCR beta chains were listed by the study as associated with cytomegalovirus. A later analysis associated about 17,000 TCR beta sequences with specific HLA alleles at a false discovery rate of 0.05. A few of the identified cytomegalovirus-associated TCR beta chains were confirmed in vitro to be specific for cytomegalovirus antigens. When HLA alleles, especially DR and DQ, strongly co-occurred, attributing TCR associations to individual alleles was difficult. Compared with equally common non-associated chains, HLA-associated TCR beta chains in a later analysis were more clonally expanded and had lower generation probabilities. Presence/absence analyses assumed roughly uniform sequencing depth across donors, an assumption that may not hold. A later genetic analysis associated a missense DCLRE1C variant with V-gene and J-gene trimming of TCR beta chains, and an independent cohort replicated the association. Because HLA typing was missing for some donors at each locus, association tests included only the typed subset. Because counts were too low, seventeen rarely observed V segments, including chromosome 9 orphons, were left out of the earlier analysis of about 500 of the donors. Correlated functional status among segregating V segments might reflect linkage disequilibrium, but an unknown experimental factor could not be ruled out. In an earlier analysis of some 500 of the donors, most TCR beta V segments appeared in productive rearrangements about 87% or about 30% of the time, broadly matching IMGT annotations. A group of highly shared sequence variants was considered likely to be a technical artifact of the sequencing pipeline. Most CMV-associated TCR beta chains appeared to be HLA-restricted in a later analysis, and the HLA associations seemed to be driven largely by CMV exposure. In a later analysis, the rate of TCR association differed among HLA loci, with DRB1 alleles having the most associated TCRs and HLA-C alleles having the fewest. Across donors, most TCR sequences were observed very rarely, whereas some public TCRs were present in many individuals. The only immune exposure information available for the cohort was CMV serostatus. Several of the top co-occurrence clusters appeared to be linked to parvovirus B19, influenza, CMV and Epstein-Barr virus, according to a later analysis. In a later genetic analysis, fewer N-insertions in productive TCRs were reported among donors in an Asian-associated ancestry cluster than the roughly 670-donor mean. Cytomegalovirus status was reported to be diagnosed by the classifier with high specificity and sensitivity in both the original and validation cohorts. The authors suggested that the approach could potentially be extended to other disease states and immunological phenotypes. Only TCR beta chains were sequenced in this cohort, and the absence of alpha or paired-chain data limited detectable features.

As for this clone: It lacks a known antigen. No much larger clone is present one base from it, and per-base qualities are unavailable.

In total, 630 or so healthy bone marrow donors made up the cohort. Cohort members were all nominally healthy when sampled, although unrecorded immune exposures were likely present. The donor tested CMV seronegative, placing the donor among the roughly 340 seronegative members of the cohort. Every donor gave a peripheral blood sample, and the peripheral blood mononuclear cells from that sample were used for TCR beta sequencing. The Qiagen DNeasy Blood Extraction Kit was used to extract genomic DNA from the blood cell samples. Sequenced input: PBMCs. The sequence was collected from a male donor in good health and CMV-seronegative.

CDR3 region: CSGTSGYEQYF. The bases read TGCAGTGGGACTAGCGGCTACGAGCAGTACTTC. The chain was built from TRBV20-1 and TRBJ2-7, and TRBD2 aligns with 10 junction nucleotides. Trimming leaves V shorter by 7 bases and J shorter by 3 bases, with the junction holding 0 bases beyond the gene matches. The CDR1 and CDR2 encoded by the germline V gene (reference sequence) are DFQATT and SNEGSKA. Taken from cysteine to phenylalanine, the CDR3 has 11 residues. Only CDR3 DNA is held: 33 bases, read in frame from base 1.